The 29 T cell receptor beta chains listed next were all sequenced from one sample in a study of blood T cells in healthy people across ages. Primed by a sample-barcoded 5' primer and a J-beta primer mix, a second PCR proceeded for about 6 to 12 cycles. TCRdb re-analysed the 5' RACE reads in MiXCR, keeping a single row per CDR3 protein. Among approximately 680,000 distinct CDR3 sequences, about 34% were seen once, and the ten largest hold 15% to 19%. Sequences were obtained from blood. Receptor source: a woman over 75 in good health.

Turning to this clonotype: Just one base apart from a much larger clone, this may be a read error. The V gene is TRBV5-4, the J gene TRBJ2-1; 11 nucleotides line up with TRBD2. The J call is in doubt because the DNA end fits TRBJ2-7 better. From germline, CDR1 is SGHNT and CDR2 YYREEE (reference sequence). This CDR3 spans 15 amino acids. The CDR3 is CASSLSGGAHNEQYF. The CDR3 nucleotides read TGTGCCAGCAGCCTTAGCGGGGGGGCCCACAATGAGCAGTACTTC.

This clonotype was detected ten times or more. The J gene is TRBJ2-5, the V gene TRBV7-2, with D uncertain. There are 14 residues in the CDR3. The V gene's germline CDR1 is SGHTA and CDR2 FQGNSA. Trimming shortened V by 5 bases and J by 2 bases, and 12 bases separated the two germline ends. CDR3 sequence (DNA): TGTGCCAGCAGCCGCGCCGGACGGCAAGAGACCCAGTACTTC. Protein sequence: CASSRAGRQETQYF.

This clonotype was recorded a few times. CDR3 sequence: CASQGDRGTGELFF. Written as DNA, the CDR3 is TGTGCCAGCCAGGGGGACAGAGGCACCGGGGAGCTGTTTTTT. The chain joins TRBV6-1 to TRBJ2-2; 7 nucleotides agree with TRBD1. CDR3 length: 14 amino acids. The ends lost 8 bases at V and 4 bases at J; junction bases unmatched: 7. Looked up from germline, CDR1 is MNHNS and CDR2 is SASEGT.

A remark on this clonotype: One end of the junction does not line up with germline, which may come from a read error. V is TRBV6-1 and J is TRBJ2-1; D could derive from TRBD1 or TRBD2 (6 bases each). Germline assignment: CDR1 MNHNS and CDR2 SASEGT. This CDR3 region has 14 residues. The CDR3 reads CASSGGTYYKEQFF. DNA of the CDR3: TGTGCCAGCAGTGGCGGGACATATTACAAGGAGCAGTTCTTC.

As concerns this clonotype: Germline and junction disagree at one end, which may indicate a read error. The chain has TRBV9 and TRBJ2-7; maybe TRBD1 (7 bases). The CDR3 spans 14 residues. Germline CDR1 is SGDLS and CDR2 is YYNGEE. CDR3 bases: TGTGCCGGCAGCGGAGGGGGCAGGGGATACGAGCAGTACTTC. Its translation is CAGSGGGRGYEQYF.

This clonotype was counted only a few times. The chain uses TRBV20-1 and TRBJ1-1, with D possibly TRBD1 on 6 matching bases. V was shortened by 4 bases and J by 3 bases, with 15 bases between the two germline ends. This CDR3 has 14 amino acids. In germline, CDR1 is DFQATT, CDR2 SNEGSKA (reference sequence). CDR3 protein: CSATLWTVDTEAFF. The CDR3 coding sequence is TGCAGTGCTACTTTATGGACAGTGGACACTGAAGCTTTCTTT.

This clonotype was seen a few times. This chain joins TRBV20-1 and TRBJ2-3, with a tentative D call TRBD1 (6 bases). The ends were cut back, 0 bases at V and 0 bases at J, with 10 bases in the middle. This CDR3 is 15 amino acids long. CDR1 is DFQATT and CDR2 is SNEGSKA in the germline V gene (reference sequence). CDR3 nucleotides: TGCAGTGCTAGAGATCAAGGGGGAAGCACAGATACGCAGTATTTT. It translates to CSARDQGGSTDTQYF.

This clonotype was picked up many times. The chain combines TRBV10-3 with TRBJ1-2; D may be TRBD1 (6 bases). Germline loops: CDR1 ENHRY, CDR2 SYGVKD. The CDR3 is 15 amino acids. The V end was cut by 3 bases, the J end by 2 bases, with 13 bases between. As DNA, the CDR3 is TGTGCCATCAGTGAAATCCTCGGACAGAACTATGGCTACACCTTC. Translated: CAISEILGQNYGYTF.

This clonotype was detected many times. This sequence joins TRBV7-9 and TRBJ2-5; the D gene is possibly TRBD1 (6 bases). Germline V gene lookup returns CDR1 SEHNR and CDR2 FQNEAQ (reference sequence). Trimming left V 5 bases short and J 2 bases short, with 18 bases between. CDR3 length: 16 residues. CDR3 sequence reads: CASSRTNTGNQETQYF. CDR3 bases: TGTGCCAGCAGCCGAACCAATACAGGGAATCAAGAGACCCAGTACTTC.

This clonotype was counted only a few times. A much larger clone differs from this one at a single base, so this may be a read error. This chain uses TRBV27 with TRBJ2-6; TRBD2 agrees at 7 bases. Germline V gene lookup returns CDR1 MNHEY and CDR2 SMNVEV (reference sequence). The CDR3 runs to 18 residues. The CDR3 region has the DNA TGTGCCAGCAGCCGCGAAGCGGGGTGGAGCTCTGGGGCCAGCGTCCTGACTTTC. This encodes CASSREAGWSSGASVLTF. The complete variable domain, with remaining parts taken from reference TRBV27 and TRBJ2-6, reads EAQVTQNPRYLITVTGKKLTVTCSQNMNHEYMSWYRQDPGLGLRQIYYSMNVEVTDKGDVPEGYKVSRKEKRNFPLILESPSPNQTSLYFCASSREAGWSSGASVLTFGAGSRLTVL.

Note on this clonotype: One base away lies a much larger clone, so this may be a sequencing read error. J is TRBJ2-5 and V is TRBV3-1, with D unresolved. CDR3 length equals 14 residues. Per germline, CDR1 LGHDT and CDR2 YNNKEL (reference sequence). V was pared by 1 base and J by 11 bases, with 17 bases between. The CDR3 here is CASSQVPGSYGQYF. The CDR3 bases are TGTGCCAGCAGCCAAGTACCGGGTTCCTACGGGCAGTACTTC.

In the case of this clonotype: A read error may be the cause here, since a much bigger clone is one base away. The chain is built from TRBV28 and TRBJ1-2, with D uncertain. Trimming stripped 1 base from V and 4 bases from J, with 4 bases between. The CDR3 totals 12 residues. The germline CDR1 and CDR2 sequences are MDHEN and SYDVKM. CDR3 region: CASSLSIYGYTF. The CDR3 DNA is TGTGCCAGCAGTTTATCCATCTATGGCTACACCTTC.

This clonotype was recorded many times. J is TRBJ2-1 and V is TRBV6-2 or TRBV6-3, with no clear D. Germline V gene data show CDR1 as MNHEY and CDR2 as SVGEGT. The V and J ends lost 6 bases and 7 bases respectively, with 13 bases between them. The CDR3 contains 13 residues. CDR3 sequence reads: CASSPPERNEQFF. The CDR3 DNA follows: TGTGCCAGCAGCCCCCCGGAAAGGAATGAGCAGTTCTTC.

CDR3 nucleotides: TGTGCCAGCAGTCCCGGACAGGGGGTTGATGGCTACACCTTC. Residues: CASSPGQGVDGYTF. The chain uses TRBV6-5 and TRBJ1-2; TRBD1 matches at 10 bases. Trimming cost V 5 bases and J 6 bases; bases outside gene matches: 6. Germline V gives CDR1 MNHEY, CDR2 SVGAGI. The CDR3 runs to 14 residues.

This clonotype was detected a few times. One base away lies a much larger clone, so this may be a sequencing read error. The genes are TRBV7-2 and TRBJ2-5; 10 bases are a match to TRBD2. Germline V gene data show CDR1 as SGHTA and CDR2 as FQGNSA. With 1 base clipped from V and 11 bases from J, the junction kept 19 bases outside the gene matches. This CDR3 spans 18 amino acids. In nucleotides, the CDR3 is TGTGCCAGCAGCTTAGAGGTCCTAGCGGGGGCCCCGGGGAATGAGCAGTACTTC. Its protein is CASSLEVLAGAPGNEQYF.

This clonotype has ten or more counts. This chain joins TRBV20-1 and TRBJ2-7, with 10 bases aligning to TRBD1. Germline CDR1 reads DFQATT; CDR2 reads SNEGSKA (reference sequence). The CDR3 contains 14 residues. J gave up 4 bases and V 6 bases, and 9 bases lay outside the gene matches. The CDR3 nucleotides are TGCAGTGCCACCCCCCGGGGACAGGGGTACGAGCAGTACTTC. Protein product: CSATPRGQGYEQYF.

This clonotype appeared a few times. This may be a read error: a much more frequent sequence differs by one nucleotide. The V and J genes are TRBV25-1 and TRBJ2-7; 7 nucleotides align to TRBD2. This CDR3 has 12 residues. Per germline, CDR1 MGHDK and CDR2 SYGVNS. With V trimmed by 10 bases and J by 3 bases, 6 bases remained unmatched. In DNA, the CDR3 is TGTGCCACCCTGGGGGGGAGCTACGAGCAGTACTTC. Its protein product is CATLGGSYEQYF.

This clonotype was seen ten or more times. The V and J genes are TRBV2 and TRBJ2-1, with D hard to call. Deletions cut 7 bases from V and 5 bases from J, with 9 bases between. CDR3 size: 12 residues. Looked up from germline, CDR1 is SNHLY and CDR2 is FYNNEI. CDR3 amino acids: CASTRRNNEQFF. The CDR3 region has the DNA TGTGCCAGCACCCGACGGAACAATGAGCAGTTCTTC.

Concerning this clonotype itself: The conserved phenylalanine or tryptophan is not found at the CDR3 terminus, so this likely reflects a read error. This chain connects TRBV20-1 to TRBJ1-5; 7 nucleotides agree with TRBD1. Looked up from germline, CDR1 is DFQATT and CDR2 is SNEGSKA (reference sequence). There are 16 residues in the CDR3. V shed 0 bases, J shed 0 bases, and the junction held 5 bases outside the gene matches. CDR3 in DNA: TGCAGTGCTAGAGATATGACAGGGATTAGCAATCAGCCCCAGCATGTT. Translating gives CSARDMTGISNQPQHV.

This clonotype was counted many times. This chain links TRBV20-1 with TRBJ2-1, with TRBD2 matching 9 bases. V lost 0 bases and J lost 4; bases outside the gene matches: 4. Germline V lookup: CDR1 DFQATT, CDR2 SNEGSKA (reference sequence). This CDR3 has 15 amino acids. Here the CDR3 reads CSARDSSGGYNEQFF. In DNA, the CDR3 is TGCAGTGCTAGAGATTCGAGCGGGGGGTACAATGAGCAGTTCTTC.

This clonotype was seen repeatedly, ten times or more. The chain employs TRBV5-6 and TRBJ2-3; 10 bases fit TRBD1. This CDR3 spans 16 amino acids. V lost 4 bases, J lost 2 bases, and 7 bases stayed unmatched. Germline CDR1 SGHDT, CDR2 YYEEEE. The CDR3 spells CASSVPGQGTTDTQYF. The DNA of the CDR3 is TGTGCCAGCAGCGTACCGGGACAGGGGACCACAGATACGCAGTATTTT.

This clonotype was seen only a few times. Possible read error: a much larger clone is one base away. CDR3 sequence (DNA): TGTGCCACCAGCAGACCAGGGGGCGGAGATACGCAGTATTTT. Protein sequence: CATSRPGGGDTQYF. The chain links TRBV15 to TRBJ2-3; 8 bases agree with TRBD1. V lost 2 bases to trimming and J lost 5 bases; unmatched junction nucleotides: 3. Germline V gene data show CDR1 as LNHNV and CDR2 as YYDKDF (reference sequence). The CDR3 length is 14 residues.

This clonotype has a count of ten or more. The chain recombines TRBV7-2 with TRBJ2-5, with unresolved D. The ends were cut back, 5 bases at V and 0 bases at J, with 13 bases in the middle. The CDR3 has 15 residues. Germline values: CDR1 SGHTA, CDR2 FQGNSA. The DNA for the CDR3 is TGTGCCAGCAGCGTAGGACGGCCGAACCAAGAGACCCAGTACTTC. This gives the protein CASSVGRPNQETQYF.

This clonotype showed up many times. The rearrangement links TRBV5-1 to TRBJ2-7, with D perhaps assigned TRBD1 or TRBD2 (5 bases each). V lost 0 bases, J lost 2 bases, and 18 bases lay in between. The germline CDR1 and CDR2 sequences are SGHRS and YFSETQ. This CDR3 region has 17 residues. In nucleotides, the CDR3 is TGCGCCAGCAGCTTGGCCCTGGCGGTGGGGGTCACCTACGAGCAGTACTTC. It encodes CASSLALAVGVTYEQYF.

The rearrangement joins TRBV7-9 to TRBJ2-1, with D possibly matching TRBD1 (6 bases). Deletions cut 0 bases from V and 5 bases from J, with 11 bases between. This CDR3 region has 15 residues. Per germline, CDR1 SEHNR and CDR2 FQNEAQ (reference sequence). CDR3 in DNA: TGTGCCAGCAGCTTAGCTAGGGGGATGGACAATGAGCAGTTCTTC. Its translation: CASSLARGMDNEQFF.

Many counts were recorded for this clonotype. The J gene is TRBJ2-5, the V gene TRBV5-1; 7 bases fit TRBD1. The CDR3 extends over 15 amino acids. After removal of 4 bases from V and 2 bases from J, the junction contained 8 bases not matched to a gene. Germline CDR1 SGHRS, CDR2 YFSETQ. The CDR3 is CASSKDRTGQETQYF. The CDR3 nucleotides read TGCGCCAGCAGCAAGGACAGGACTGGGCAAGAGACCCAGTACTTC.

Ten or more counts support this clonotype. The V and J genes are TRBV12-3 or TRBV12-4 and TRBJ2-7, with D perhaps matching TRBD1 (5 bases). The ends were cut back, 2 bases at V and 2 bases at J, with 13 bases in the middle. The CDR3 runs 15 residues. CDR3 in amino acids: CASSLRGGLTYEQYF. CDR3 DNA sequence: TGTGCCAGCAGTTTAAGGGGCGGATTAACCTACGAGCAGTACTTC.

The V and J genes are TRBV11-2 and TRBJ2-2; no clear D. The V end lost 4 bases, the J end lost 3 bases, and 24 bases lay between the germline ends. Germline CDR1 and CDR2: SGHAT and FQNNGV. The CDR3 totals 19 residues. The CDR3 DNA reads TGTGCCAGCAGCTCTTTTACTTGGGCATCATCAAAGGACACCGGGGAGCTGTTTTTT. As protein: CASSSFTWASSKDTGELFF.

This clonotype came up a few times. The chain combines TRBV6-2 or TRBV6-3 with TRBJ1-2; possibly TRBD1 for D (6 bases). Germline V lookup: CDR1 MNHEY, CDR2 SVGEGT. This CDR3 spans 13 amino acids. Trimming cost V 7 bases and J 2 bases, with 11 bases left between them. The CDR3, as DNA: TGTGCCAGCAACCGGGACATCAACTATGGCTACACCTTC. Protein product: CASNRDINYGYTF.